One sample yielded the 23 T cell receptor beta chains listed below, sequenced in a study of cytomegalovirus exposure and HLA in healthy donors. PCR employed 60 Vbeta and 13 Jbeta primers. Clones were read by immunoSEQ multiplex PCR, and TCRdb kept only the in-frame ones, dropping some. This sample carries about 170,000 clones, approximately 67% of them seen once, and the ten largest clones take around 3%. The sequenced sample consisted of PBMCs. These receptors were taken from a man aged 35 to 55 in good health and CMV-seronegative.

In its sample, this clone was seen a few times. In nucleotides, the CDR3 is TGTGCCTGGAGTCCTCTCAGGGTCTCCTATAATTCACCCCTCCACTTT. Its protein is CAWSPLRVSYNSPLHF. The gene calls are TRBV30 and TRBJ1-6; maybe TRBD1 (5 bases). V shed 2 bases and J shed 0 bases, with 11 bases lying between them. The germline V gene has CDR1 GTSNPN and CDR2 SVGIG (reference sequence). The CDR3 has 16 amino acids.

About this clone itself: One end of the junction varies from germline; a read error may be responsible. The V gene is TRBV7-9, the J gene TRBJ1-4; possible D gene TRBD1, 5 bases. The CDR3 sequence is 14 residues long. The germline V gene encodes CDR1 SEHNR and CDR2 FQNEAQ (reference sequence). The CDR3 bases are TGTTCCAGCAGCCCGGAGGGGTTTGGGGAAAAACTGTTTTTT. Its protein is CSSSPEGFGEKLFF.

V gene TRBV23-1 combines with J gene TRBJ2-7; 7 nucleotides match TRBD1. TRBV23-1 is an ORF; its function is uncertain. The CDR3 has 17 amino acids. V shed 4 bases and J 0 bases; nucleotides not matched to a gene: 12. CDR3 bases: TGCGCCAGCAGTCTCCCCGAAGGGGGCGCACCCTCCTACGAGCAGTACTTC. Its translation is CASSLPEGGAPSYEQYF.

This clone was counted between two and nine times. The V and J genes are TRBV11-2 and TRBJ2-3; D is ambiguous. The germline gives CDR1 SGHAT, CDR2 FQNNGV. Trimming pared 6 bases from V and 2 bases from J, leaving 15 bases between. CDR3 length: 15 residues. CDR3 region: CASSLLRKNTDTQYF. In DNA form, the CDR3 reads TGTGCCAGCAGTTTACTCAGGAAAAACACAGATACGCAGTATTTT.

The genes are TRBV2 and TRBJ2-3; 12 nucleotides line up with TRBD2. V was pared by 5 bases and J by 1 base, with 4 bases of the junction left unmatched. From germline, CDR1 is SNHLY and CDR2 FYNNEI. The CDR3 totals 16 residues. Written as DNA, the CDR3 is TGTGCCAGCAGTTCAACTAGCGGGGGGCGCACAGATACGCAGTATTTT. This translates into CASSSTSGGRTDTQYF.

The chain combines TRBV19 with TRBJ1-1; 8 bases agree with TRBD1. The V gene end was trimmed by 4 bases and the J gene end by 2 bases; junction bases not matched to a gene: 3. This CDR3 has 14 amino acids. From germline, CDR1 is LNHDA and CDR2 SQIVND (reference sequence). CDR3 sequence (DNA): TGTGCCAGTAGTAAGACAGGGGTTAACACTGAAGCTTTCTTT. Translating it yields CASSKTGVNTEAFF.

Ten or more counts support this clone. The CDR3 DNA reads as TGTGCCAGCAGCTATCCTACAGGGGGCGAGAGTAGGGCGCAGTATTTT. Protein: CASSYPTGGESRAQYF. The chain is built from TRBV12-1 and TRBJ2-3; the table's D call of TRBD1 was not tested on the DNA. TRBV12-1 is a recognized pseudogene. This CDR3 spans 16 amino acids.

The chain joins TRBV6-5 to TRBJ2-7; 12 nucleotides agree with TRBD1. Germline CDR1 is MNHEY and CDR2 is SVGAGI. V lost 10 bases and J lost 3; bases outside the gene matches: 4. The CDR3 contains 13 residues. CDR3 sequence reads: CATRDRGLYEQYF. The CDR3 DNA sequence: TGTGCCACCCGGGACAGGGGGCTCTACGAGCAGTACTTC.

V is TRBV6-1 and J is TRBJ1-1, with D unclear. Deletions cut 8 bases from V and 2 bases from J, with 15 bases between. The CDR3 totals 14 residues. Germline V gene sequence: CDR1 MNHNS, CDR2 SASEGT. The CDR3 sequence: CASRREGRNTEAFF. Written as DNA, the CDR3 is TGTGCCAGCCGGAGGGAGGGAAGAAACACTGAAGCTTTCTTT.

The rearrangement uses TRBV5-6 and TRBJ1-6; TRBD1 might be the D (6 bases). Germline V lookup: CDR1 SGHDT, CDR2 YYEEEE. The CDR3 length is 15 residues. Trimming stripped 0 bases from V and 6 bases from J, with 10 bases between. The CDR3 region has the DNA TGTGCCAGCAGCTTGGAAGGCAGGGGTAATTCACCCCTCCACTTT. Its protein product is CASSLEGRGNSPLHF.

With regard to this clone: The junction departs from germline at one end; a sequencing error may be responsible. This chain connects TRBV2 to TRBJ1-1; D gene uncertain. CDR3 length: 15 residues. Germline V gene data show CDR1 as SNHLY and CDR2 as FYNNEI. The CDR3 nucleotides are TGTGCCAGTGAAAATCGGGCCGGGGTGGCGTCTCTCGGTTCCTTT. Its translation is CASENRAGVASLGSF.

CDR3 region: CASSPGTSGFYEQYF. CDR3 sequence (DNA): TGTGCCAGCAGTCCCGGGACTAGCGGGTTTTACGAGCAGTACTTC. The chain combines TRBV6-5 with TRBJ2-7; 12 bases align to TRBD2. This CDR3 is built from 15 residues. Looked up from germline, CDR1 is MNHEY and CDR2 is SVGAGI. The junction had 6 bases not matched to a gene; V was cut back by 5 bases and J by 4 bases.

This chain uses TRBV7-6 with TRBJ1-4; D might be TRBD1 (6 bases). This CDR3 contains 16 residues. The V gene's germline CDR1 is SGHVS and CDR2 FNYEAQ. The V end lost 1 base, the J end lost 0 bases, and 9 bases lay between the germline ends. The DNA for the CDR3 is TGTGCCAGCAGCTTAGGGACAGCTGCAACTAATGAAAAACTGTTTTTT. It specifies CASSLGTAATNEKLFF.

The chain combines TRBV6-5 with TRBJ1-1; D call uncertain. Germline assignment: CDR1 MNHEY and CDR2 SVGAGI. CDR3 size: 14 residues. Deletions cut 2 bases from V and 7 bases from J, with 14 bases between. CDR3 DNA sequence: TGTGCCAGCAGTTACACCTGGGCGCGTAATGAAGCTTTCTTT. Its translation: CASSYTWARNEAFF.

The chain combines TRBV9 with TRBJ2-7; 7 bases match TRBD1. CDR1 SGDLS and CDR2 YYNGEE come from the germline V gene. V was pared by 4 bases and J by 0 bases, with 4 bases of the junction left unmatched. This CDR3 region has 14 residues. For the CDR3, the DNA is TGTGCCAGCAGCCCTAGGGGGCTCTCCTACGAGCAGTACTTC. It is translated as CASSPRGLSYEQYF.

The chain has TRBV2 and TRBJ1-1; TRBD1 is a possible D gene (6 bases). The CDR3 contains 13 residues. Trimming shortened V by 7 bases and J by 4 bases, and 13 bases separated the two germline ends. Germline V gives CDR1 SNHLY, CDR2 FYNNEI. The CDR3 is CASNREGSTEAFF. The CDR3 coding sequence is TGTGCCAGCAACAGGGAGGGTAGCACTGAAGCTTTCTTT.

This clone was observed a handful of times. The chain couples TRBV4-1 to TRBJ1-2; no clear D gene. The CDR3 contains 15 residues. V lost 4 bases and J 4 bases, leaving 16 bases between the germline ends. CDR1 is MGHRA, CDR2 YSYEKL, per germline. The CDR3 spells CASSPREGDFYGYTF. CDR3 nucleotide sequence: TGCGCCAGCAGCCCCCGGGAGGGAGACTTCTATGGCTACACCTTC.

This clone occurred a few times. The CDR3 is CASRRGQGYEQYF. CDR3 sequence (DNA): TGTGCCAGCAGGCGCGGACAGGGCTACGAGCAGTACTTC. This rearrangement joins TRBV27 to TRBJ2-7, with 8 bases that match TRBD1. This CDR3 is built from 13 residues. J gave up 3 bases and V 6 bases, and 4 bases lay outside the gene matches. Germline CDR1 is MNHEY and CDR2 is SMNVEV (reference sequence).

There are a few counts of this clone. The chain uses TRBV9 and TRBJ2-3; D not resolved. This CDR3 is built from 15 residues. CDR1 and CDR2 from the germline V gene are SGDLS and YYNGEE. Trimming left V 4 bases short and J 0 bases short, with 12 bases between. CDR3 DNA: TGTGCCAGCAGCCCACCGTGGCCTAGCACAGATACGCAGTATTTT. As protein: CASSPPWPSTDTQYF.

The V call is TRBV30, the J call TRBJ1-1, with D perhaps TRBD1 (6 bases). Germline loops: CDR1 GTSNPN, CDR2 SVGIG (reference sequence). The CDR3 runs to 15 residues. Trimming pared 1 base from V and 1 base from J, leaving 13 bases between. CDR3 in amino acids: CAWSGFGTQNTEAFF. The CDR3 nucleotides are TGTGCCTGGAGTGGGTTCGGGACACAGAACACTGAAGCTTTCTTT.

To note about this clone: Germline is not matched at one junction end, which may reflect a read error. In nucleotides, the CDR3 is TGTGCCCGGAGTGTCATAGGGGGTACGAACACCGGGGAGCTGTTTTTT. This gives the protein CARSVIGGTNTGELFF. The chain couples TRBV30 to TRBJ2-2, with a possible D match to TRBD1 (6 bases). Germline CDR1 GTSNPN, CDR2 SVGIG (reference sequence). The CDR3 extends over 16 amino acids.

This rearrangement joins TRBV5-1 to TRBJ1-3; D is perhaps TRBD1 (6 bases). CDR3 size: 14 residues. Per the germline V gene, CDR1 is SGHRS and CDR2 is YFSETQ. V was cut by 2 bases and J by 4 bases, with 10 bases left in between. This CDR3 is CASSFAGEGNTIYF. In DNA form, the CDR3 reads TGCGCCAGCAGCTTCGCAGGGGAGGGAAACACCATATATTTT.

This chain links TRBV27 with TRBJ2-2; 12 bases agree with TRBD2. The ends lost 8 bases at V and 3 bases at J; junction bases unmatched: 4. This CDR3 region has 15 residues. CDR1 and CDR2 (germline): MNHEY, SMNVEV (reference sequence). The DNA for the CDR3 is TGTGCCAGCCACGGGACTAGCGGGTACACCGGGGAGCTGTTTTTT. Amino acids: CASHGTSGYTGELFF.